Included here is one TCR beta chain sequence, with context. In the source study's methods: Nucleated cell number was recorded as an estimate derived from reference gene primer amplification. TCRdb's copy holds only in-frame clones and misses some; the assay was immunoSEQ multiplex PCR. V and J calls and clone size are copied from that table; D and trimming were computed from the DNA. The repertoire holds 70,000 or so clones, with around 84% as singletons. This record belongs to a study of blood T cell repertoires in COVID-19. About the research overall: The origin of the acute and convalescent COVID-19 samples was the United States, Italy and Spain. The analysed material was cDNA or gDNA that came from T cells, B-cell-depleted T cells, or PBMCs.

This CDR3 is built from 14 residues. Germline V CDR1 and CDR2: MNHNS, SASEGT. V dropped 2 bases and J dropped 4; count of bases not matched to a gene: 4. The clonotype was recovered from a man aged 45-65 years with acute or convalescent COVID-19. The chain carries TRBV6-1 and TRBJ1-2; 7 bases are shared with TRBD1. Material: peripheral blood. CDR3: CASSETAGGYGYTF. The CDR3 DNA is TGTGCCAGCAGTGAAACGGCAGGGGGCTATGGCTACACCTTC.